This T cell receptor (beta chain) came from a study of shared clonotypes between healthy human individuals. Notes on the study in general: Rarefaction gave evidence that sorted-subset sequencing remained incomplete despite large depth. A handful of donors shared approximately 5% of their naive CD4 clonotypes.

Naive CD8 cells lacked CD45RO, underwent positive selection for CCR7 and left out terminally differentiated effector memory CD45RA+ cells. 200 to 250 ng DNA, 30,000 or so T cell genomes, went into each sorted-subset replicate PCR. Authors' processing steps: Filtering differed since immunoSEQ provided only junctions, with no quality scores. Clones were sequenced by immunoSEQ multiplex PCR, and TCRdb holds only the in-frame ones, with some missing. That table furnishes V, J and clone size, whereas the DNA furnished D and trimming. There are around 2.1 million clones in the sample; about 92% occur only once, and under 2% lies in the top ten. As to this clone: Its antigen remains unknown.

The germline V gene encodes CDR1 SGHVS and CDR2 FNYEAQ. V lost 5 bases, J lost 7 bases, and 20 bases lay in between. The CDR3 runs 15 residues. V gene TRBV7-6 combines with J gene TRBJ1-1; D is possibly TRBD1 (6 bases). The TCR was taken from a man younger than 30 in good health. Some clones in this sample may be carry-over from other donors' samples. Sequenced input: naive CD8+ T cells from PBMCs. The CDR3 region is CASSRAGGREGEAFF. CDR3 in DNA: TGTGCCAGCAGCCGGGCCGGGGGGCGAGAAGGTGAAGCTTTCTTT.